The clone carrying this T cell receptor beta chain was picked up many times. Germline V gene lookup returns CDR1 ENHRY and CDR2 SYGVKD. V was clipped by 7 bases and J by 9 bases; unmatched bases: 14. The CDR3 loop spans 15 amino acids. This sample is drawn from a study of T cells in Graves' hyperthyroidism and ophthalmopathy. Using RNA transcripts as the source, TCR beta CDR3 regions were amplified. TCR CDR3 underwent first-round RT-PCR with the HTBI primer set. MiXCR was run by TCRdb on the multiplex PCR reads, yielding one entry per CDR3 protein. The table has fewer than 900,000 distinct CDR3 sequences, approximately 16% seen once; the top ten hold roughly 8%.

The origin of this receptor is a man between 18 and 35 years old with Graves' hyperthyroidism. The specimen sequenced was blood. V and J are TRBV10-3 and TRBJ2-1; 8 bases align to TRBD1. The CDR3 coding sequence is TGTGCCATCACCCCCGGACAGGGAGACAATGGTGAGCAGTTCTTC. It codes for CAITPGQGDNGEQFF.